The clone carrying this TCR beta chain was seen ten or more times. TCRdb analysed the RT-PCR reads with MiXCR anew, one entry per CDR3 protein. The table shows 550,000 to 750,000 distinct CDR3 sequences, with around 14% occurring only once. Germline V lookup: CDR1 SGHAT, CDR2 FQNNGV. The CDR3 is made up of 16 amino acids. V gave up 5 bases and J gave up 3 bases, with 17 bases separating them. The rearrangement joins TRBV11-2 to TRBJ2-1, with D possibly TRBD1 on 6 matching bases. Sequencing input: memory CD4+ T cells from blood. This sequence was found in a female donor in good health, serving as a healthy control. The CDR3 DNA follows: TGTGCCAGCAGCCAGACAGGTAACTGGTACTACAATGAGCAGTTCTTC. Protein sequence: CASSQTGNWYYNEQFF. Full variable domain (missing parts from reference TRBV11-2 and TRBJ2-1): EAGVAQSPRYKIIEKRQSVAFWCNPISGHATLYWYQQILGQGPKLLIQFQNNGVVDDSQLPKDRFSAERLKGVDSTLKIQPAKLEDSAVYLCASSQTGNWYYNEQFFGPGTRLTVL.